This TCR beta chain was retrieved from a study of blood T cell repertoires in COVID-19. At the level of the study: Acute and convalescent COVID-19 samples came from the United States, Italy and Spain. Sources were T cells, B-cell-depleted T cells, or PBMCs; the material itself was cDNA or gDNA.

Germline-derived CDR1 and CDR2 are WSHSY and SAAADI. The CDR3 is 14 amino acids. V trimming: 7 bases; J trimming: 3 bases; junction bases outside the gene matches: 6. In the authors' methods: Reference gene primer amplification yielded estimated nucleated cell counts. Data came from immunoSEQ multiplex PCR; TCRdb stores just in-frame clones and leaves some out. V and J calls and clone size are given by that table; D and trimming were obtained from the DNA. The data contain approximately 69,000 clones, over 80% of them singletons. Material: peripheral blood. The chain carries TRBV10-2 and TRBJ2-1; 7 bases map to TRBD1. The origin of this receptor is a woman aged 80 or older with acute or convalescent COVID-19. The CDR3 protein is CASKAGGNYNEQFF. CDR3 in DNA: TGCGCCAGCAAAGCAGGGGGAAACTACAATGAGCAGTTCTTC.